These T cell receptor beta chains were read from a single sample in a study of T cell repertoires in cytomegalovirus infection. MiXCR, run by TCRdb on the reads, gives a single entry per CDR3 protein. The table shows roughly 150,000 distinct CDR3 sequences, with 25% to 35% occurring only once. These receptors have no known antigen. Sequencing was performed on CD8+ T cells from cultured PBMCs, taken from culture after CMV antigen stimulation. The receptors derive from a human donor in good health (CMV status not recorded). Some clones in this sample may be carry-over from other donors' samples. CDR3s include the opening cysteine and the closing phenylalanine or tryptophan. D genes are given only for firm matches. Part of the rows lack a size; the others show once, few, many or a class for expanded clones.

cdr3_nt: TGCAGTGCCACTGTGGGGGGGGATTACAATGAGCAGTTCTTC
cdr3_aa: CSATVGGDYNEQFF
clone_size: .
d_call: TRBD2
j_call: TRBJ2-1
v_call: TRBV20-1

cdr3_nt: TGTGCCAGCAGTTGGACACTAGCGGGGGGATACAATGAGCAGTTCTTC
cdr3_aa: CASSWTLAGGYNEQFF
clone_size: .
d_call: TRBD2
j_call: TRBJ2-1
v_call: TRBV6-2/TRBV6-3

cdr3_nt: TGTGCCAGCACCCCCGAGGAGGGGACCAACTATGGCTACACCTTC
cdr3_aa: CASTPEEGTNYGYTF
clone_size: few
d_call: .
j_call: TRBJ1-2
v_call: TRBV25-1

cdr3_nt: TGTGCCAGCAGCCAAATTGTCGGACTGAACTATGGCTACACCTTC
cdr3_aa: CASSQIVGLNYGYTF
clone_size: .
d_call: .
j_call: TRBJ1-2
v_call: TRBV14

cdr3_nt: TGTGCCAGCAGACGTGGGAGCACCTTGAACACTGAAGCTTTCTTT
cdr3_aa: CASRRGSTLNTEAFF
clone_size: many
d_call: .
j_call: TRBJ1-1
v_call: TRBV7-2

cdr3_nt: TGTGCCACCAGTGAGGGCAGGATGAGGCAAAACACCGGGGAGCTGTTTTTT
cdr3_aa: CATSEGRMRQNTGELFF
clone_size: few
d_call: .
j_call: TRBJ2-2
v_call: TRBV24-1

cdr3_nt: TGTGCCAGCAGCTTAGACTGGGGGACGAACACTGAAGCTTTCTTT
cdr3_aa: CASSLDWGTNTEAFF
clone_size: .
d_call: .
j_call: TRBJ1-1
v_call: TRBV7-9

cdr3_nt: TGTGCCAGCAGTTTATTTCTGACAGGGAGGGACACTGAAGCTTTCTTT
cdr3_aa: CASSLFLTGRDTEAFF
clone_size: .
d_call: TRBD1
j_call: TRBJ1-1
v_call: TRBV28

cdr3_nt: TGTGCCAGCAGCCACCCGAGCCAAATAGGGACTGAAGCTTTCTTT
cdr3_aa: CASSHPSQIGTEAFF
clone_size: once
d_call: .
j_call: TRBJ1-1
v_call: TRBV7-6

cdr3_nt: TGTGCCAGCGGAAGCGGCCTTCAGCAGCCCCAGCATTTT
cdr3_aa: CASGSGLQQPQHF
clone_size: .
d_call: .
j_call: TRBJ1-5
v_call: TRBV7-2

cdr3_nt: TGTGCCAGCAGCGTGGAGCGAAATCAGCCCCAGCATTTT
cdr3_aa: CASSVERNQPQHF
clone_size: many
d_call: .
j_call: TRBJ1-5
v_call: TRBV5-6

cdr3_nt: TGTGCCATCAGTTATACCCTGACAGATATGAACACTGAAGCTTTCTTT
cdr3_aa: CAISYTLTDMNTEAFF
clone_size: few
d_call: .
j_call: TRBJ1-1
v_call: TRBV10-3

cdr3_nt: TGTGCCAGCAGTTTAGTTGAGGGCAATTCACCCCTCCACTTT
cdr3_aa: CASSLVEGNSPLHF
clone_size: .
d_call: .
j_call: TRBJ1-6
v_call: TRBV27

cdr3_nt: TGTGCCATCACGGTGAACACCGGGGAGCTGTTTTTT
cdr3_aa: CAITVNTGELFF
clone_size: .
d_call: .
j_call: TRBJ2-2
v_call: TRBV10-3

cdr3_nt: TGTGCCAGCAGCTACAACAGGGGGCTGAACACTGAAGCTTTCTTT
cdr3_aa: CASSYNRGLNTEAFF
clone_size: many
d_call: TRBD1
j_call: TRBJ1-1
v_call: TRBV7-9

cdr3_nt: TGTGCCAGCAGCCGAGATGGACGGAAGGGGTCTGACACTGAAGCTTTCTTT
cdr3_aa: CASSRDGRKGSDTEAFF
clone_size: .
d_call: .
j_call: TRBJ1-1
v_call: TRBV5-6

cdr3_nt: TGCGCCAGCAGCTTGGCACAGGGTAGCACCGGGGAGCTGTTTTTT
cdr3_aa: CASSLAQGSTGELFF
clone_size: few
d_call: .
j_call: TRBJ2-2
v_call: TRBV5-1

cdr3_nt: TGTGCCATCAGGTCGTCGGCGGGGGGGCTAGGTGAGCAGTTCTTC
cdr3_aa: CAIRSSAGGLGEQFF
clone_size: .
d_call: TRBD2
j_call: TRBJ2-1
v_call: TRBV10-3

cdr3_nt: TGTGCCAGCAGCACAGGGCAGGGGGGACAAGAGACCCAGTACTTC
cdr3_aa: CASSTGQGGQETQYF
clone_size: few
d_call: .
j_call: TRBJ2-5
v_call: TRBV7-9

cdr3_nt: TGCGCCAGCAGCCAAGAAAGGGGTTGGGAACAGTACTTC
cdr3_aa: CASSQERGWEQYF
clone_size: .
d_call: .
j_call: TRBJ2-7
v_call: TRBV4-1

cdr3_nt: TGCGCCAGCAGCTTGGAACCGGGGGGGAATTTAGATACGCAGTATTTT
cdr3_aa: CASSLEPGGNLDTQYF
clone_size: .
d_call: TRBD2
j_call: TRBJ2-3
v_call: TRBV5-1

cdr3_nt: TGCGCCAGCAGCCTCGACCCAGCGGGGGACCAAGAGACCCAGTACTTC
cdr3_aa: CASSLDPAGDQETQYF
clone_size: .
d_call: TRBD2
j_call: TRBJ2-5
v_call: TRBV4-1

cdr3_nt: TGTGCCAGCAGTTTTTCGGCGGGGAGGCGCACAGATACGCAGTATTTT
cdr3_aa: CASSFSAGRRTDTQYF
clone_size: .
d_call: .
j_call: TRBJ2-3
v_call: TRBV27

cdr3_nt: TGTGCCAGCAGCTTAGGGGATAGGGCGGGACTAGCGGCCTGGACCTACAATGAGCAGTTCTTC
cdr3_aa: CASSLGDRAGLAAWTYNEQFF
clone_size: medium-sized
d_call: TRBD2
j_call: TRBJ2-1
v_call: TRBV7-2

cdr3_nt: TGTGCCAGCAGTCCCGGGCCAAAGCCCCCGGATGAGCAGTTCTTC
cdr3_aa: CASSPGPKPPDEQFF
clone_size: few
d_call: .
j_call: TRBJ2-1
v_call: TRBV28

cdr3_nt: TGCGCCAGCAGCCGGGGGACAGGGGATCAGCCCCAGCATTTT
cdr3_aa: CASSRGTGDQPQHF
clone_size: .
d_call: TRBD1
j_call: TRBJ1-5
v_call: TRBV4-1

cdr3_nt: TGTGCCAGCAGTGAAGAAGATTGGGCTAGCGGGGACAATGAGCAGTTCTTC
cdr3_aa: CASSEEDWASGDNEQFF
clone_size: many
d_call: TRBD2
j_call: TRBJ2-1
v_call: TRBV6-1

cdr3_nt: TGCGCCAGCAGCCAAAGGGGGGACAGGGGGCTAAATTCCTATAATTCACCCCTCCACTTT
cdr3_aa: CASSQRGDRGLNSYNSPLHF
clone_size: .
d_call: TRBD1
j_call: TRBJ1-6
v_call: TRBV4-1

cdr3_nt: TGCGCCAGCAGCTTGTTGGGTACCAACACCGGGGAGCTGTTTTTT
cdr3_aa: CASSLLGTNTGELFF
clone_size: .
d_call: .
j_call: TRBJ2-2
v_call: TRBV5-1

cdr3_nt: TGTGCCAGCAGGACTAGCGGACGGCAAGAGACCCAGTACTTC
cdr3_aa: CASRTSGRQETQYF
clone_size: .
d_call: TRBD2
j_call: TRBJ2-5
v_call: TRBV7-9

cdr3_nt: TGTGCCTGGAGTGAAAGTCAGTTCAATCAGCCCCAGCATTTT
cdr3_aa: CAWSESQFNQPQHF
clone_size: .
d_call: .
j_call: TRBJ1-5
v_call: TRBV30

cdr3_nt: TGCAGCGTTGAAACGAGGGGGGACGGACGAAGCACAGATACGCAGTATTTT
cdr3_aa: CSVETRGDGRSTDTQYF
clone_size: .
d_call: .
j_call: TRBJ2-3
v_call: TRBV29-1

cdr3_nt: TGCAGTGCTTCACAGGGCAACACTGAAGCTTTCTTT
cdr3_aa: CSASQGNTEAFF
clone_size: .
d_call: .
j_call: TRBJ1-1
v_call: TRBV20-1

cdr3_nt: TGTGCCAGCAGTGAAGGGCAAATTCAAAGTGAGCAGTTCTTC
cdr3_aa: CASSEGQIQSEQFF
clone_size: many
d_call: .
j_call: TRBJ2-1
v_call: TRBV2

cdr3_nt: TGTGCCAGCAGGCAGGAATATGGCTACACCTTC
cdr3_aa: CASRQEYGYTF
clone_size: few
d_call: .
j_call: TRBJ1-2
v_call: TRBV6-1

cdr3_nt: TGTGCCAGCAGCTTAACCTCTAGCGGGGGGACCAGCACAGATACGCAGTATTTT
cdr3_aa: CASSLTSSGGTSTDTQYF
clone_size: few
d_call: TRBD2
j_call: TRBJ2-3
v_call: TRBV7-3

cdr3_nt: TGCAGTGCTAGAGATCACAGGGCATCCACAGACTCTGGAAACACCATATATTTT
cdr3_aa: CSARDHRASTDSGNTIYF
clone_size: .
d_call: .
j_call: TRBJ1-3
v_call: TRBV20-1

cdr3_nt: TGTGCCAGCAGCTACTCGGGACAGGGATATCAGCCCCAGCATTTT
cdr3_aa: CASSYSGQGYQPQHF
clone_size: .
d_call: TRBD1
j_call: TRBJ1-5
v_call: TRBV6-5

cdr3_nt: TGTGCCAGCCTAATCTCCGGGACAGGGGCAGCCGGCTACACCTTC
cdr3_aa: CASLISGTGAAGYTF
clone_size: .
d_call: TRBD1
j_call: TRBJ1-2
v_call: TRBV28

cdr3_nt: TGTGCCAGCAGCGGGACGGGCCTTATAAGCACAGATACGCAGTATTTT
cdr3_aa: CASSGTGLISTDTQYF
clone_size: .
d_call: .
j_call: TRBJ2-3
v_call: TRBV7-8

cdr3_nt: TGTGCCAGCAGTTTAGATCGGGGAGGGAATGAAAAACTGTTTTTT
cdr3_aa: CASSLDRGGNEKLFF
clone_size: .
d_call: .
j_call: TRBJ1-4
v_call: TRBV27

cdr3_nt: TGTGCCAGCAGCTTATTTCGTTTAGGGGGCTCTGACGAGCAGTACTTC
cdr3_aa: CASSLFRLGGSDEQYF
clone_size: .
d_call: TRBD1
j_call: TRBJ2-7
v_call: TRBV11-2

cdr3_nt: TGCGCCAGCAGTCAATCGCGGATTCAAGCGGGGGGCCTCTCCTACAATGAGCAGTTCTTC
cdr3_aa: CASSQSRIQAGGLSYNEQFF
clone_size: few
d_call: TRBD2
j_call: TRBJ2-1
v_call: TRBV23-1

cdr3_nt: TGTGCCAGCAGTGTTCGGACAGGGTGGGAGACCGGGGAGCTGTTTTTT
cdr3_aa: CASSVRTGWETGELFF
clone_size: few
d_call: TRBD1
j_call: TRBJ2-2
v_call: TRBV25-1

cdr3_nt: TGTGCCAGCAGCTTAGTACCCAGGGGGCTTGTGGTTTTCTTT
cdr3_aa: CASSLVPRGLVVFF
clone_size: .
d_call: TRBD1
j_call: TRBJ1-1
v_call: TRBV7-6

cdr3_nt: TGTGCCAGCAGCCCTACGTCGGGGGCAAATGAGCAGTTCTTC
cdr3_aa: CASSPTSGANEQFF
clone_size: few
d_call: .
j_call: TRBJ2-1
v_call: TRBV6-5

cdr3_nt: TGTGCCAGCAGCCCCGGACTAGCCCTCCCCCCAGATACGCAGTATTTT
cdr3_aa: CASSPGLALPPDTQYF
clone_size: once
d_call: TRBD2
j_call: TRBJ2-3
v_call: TRBV7-9

cdr3_nt: TGTGCCAGCAGTTTTCTAGCGGGGGGGCCGGGGGAGACCCAGTACTTC
cdr3_aa: CASSFLAGGPGETQYF
clone_size: .
d_call: TRBD2
j_call: TRBJ2-5
v_call: TRBV27

cdr3_nt: TGTGCCATCTCAGCAGGGCCTGACCTCAATCAGCCCCAGCATTTT
cdr3_aa: CAISAGPDLNQPQHF
clone_size: few
d_call: .
j_call: TRBJ1-5
v_call: TRBV10-3

cdr3_nt: TGTGCCAGCAACACCGAGGAGGTGCGCCCCAATCAGCCCCAGCATTTT
cdr3_aa: CASNTEEVRPNQPQHF
clone_size: .
d_call: .
j_call: TRBJ1-5
v_call: TRBV2

cdr3_nt: TGTGCCAGCGGACTGTATAGCAATCAGCCCCAGCATTTT
cdr3_aa: CASGLYSNQPQHF
clone_size: many
d_call: .
j_call: TRBJ1-5
v_call: TRBV7-2

cdr3_nt: TGCAGCGTGACTACTAGCGGAATCTCCTACAATGAGCAGTTCTTC
cdr3_aa: CSVTTSGISYNEQFF
clone_size: once
d_call: TRBD2
j_call: TRBJ2-1
v_call: TRBV29-1

cdr3_nt: TGTGCCAGCAGCTTAGTGGGGGTTTCCTCCTACAATGAGCAGTTCTTC
cdr3_aa: CASSLVGVSSYNEQFF
clone_size: few
d_call: .
j_call: TRBJ2-1
v_call: TRBV7-6

cdr3_nt: TGTGCCAGCAGCTGGGGTGGAGGGTTCGGAAACACCATATATTTT
cdr3_aa: CASSWGGGFGNTIYF
clone_size: once
d_call: .
j_call: TRBJ1-3
v_call: TRBV5-5

cdr3_nt: TGTGCCAGCAGAGGTAGGACTGAAGCTTTCTTT
cdr3_aa: CASRGRTEAFF
clone_size: .
d_call: .
j_call: TRBJ1-1
v_call: TRBV2

cdr3_nt: TGCAGTGCGACAGGGACTAGCGGATGGAGCACAGATACGCAGTATTTT
cdr3_aa: CSATGTSGWSTDTQYF
clone_size: .
d_call: TRBD2
j_call: TRBJ2-3
v_call: TRBV20-1

cdr3_nt: TGTGCCAGCAGTTATTCAGCGGACAGGGGTCCGGTCCAAGAGACCCAGTACTTC
cdr3_aa: CASSYSADRGPVQETQYF
clone_size: .
d_call: TRBD1
j_call: TRBJ2-5
v_call: TRBV6-5